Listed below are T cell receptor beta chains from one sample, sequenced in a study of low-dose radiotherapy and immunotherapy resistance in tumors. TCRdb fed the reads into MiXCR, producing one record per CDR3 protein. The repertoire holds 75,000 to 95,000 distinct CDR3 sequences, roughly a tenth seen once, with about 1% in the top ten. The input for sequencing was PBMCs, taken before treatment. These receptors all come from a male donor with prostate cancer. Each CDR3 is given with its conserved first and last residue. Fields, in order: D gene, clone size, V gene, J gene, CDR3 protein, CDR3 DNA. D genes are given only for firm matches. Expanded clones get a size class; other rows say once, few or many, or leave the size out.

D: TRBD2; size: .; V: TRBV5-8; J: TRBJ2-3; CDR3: CASSSLADLTDTQYF; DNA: TGTGCCAGCAGCTCACTAGCGGACCTCACAGATACGCAGTATTTT
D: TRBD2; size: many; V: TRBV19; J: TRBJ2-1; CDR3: CASSLMGGVYNEQFF; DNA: TGTGCCAGTAGCCTCATGGGGGGGGTCTACAATGAGCAGTTCTTC
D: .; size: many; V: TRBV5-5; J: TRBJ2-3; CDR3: CASSLGQDTDTQYF; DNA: TGTGCCAGCAGCTTGGGACAGGACACAGATACGCAGTATTTT
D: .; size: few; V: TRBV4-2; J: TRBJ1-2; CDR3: CASSQVNRDYGYTF; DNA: TGTGCCAGCAGCCAAGTAAACAGAGACTATGGCTACACCTTC
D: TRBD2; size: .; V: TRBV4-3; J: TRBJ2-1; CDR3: CASSQGYGLAGKNNEQFF; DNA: TGCGCCAGCAGCCAAGGGTACGGACTAGCGGGCAAAAACAATGAGCAGTTCTTC
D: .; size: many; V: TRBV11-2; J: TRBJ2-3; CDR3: CASSLLDRTDTQYF; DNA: TGTGCCAGCAGCTTATTGGATCGTACAGATACGCAGTATTTT
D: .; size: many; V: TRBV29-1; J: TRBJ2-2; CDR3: CGVAANTGELFF; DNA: TGCGGCGTGGCGGCGAACACCGGGGAGCTGTTTTTT
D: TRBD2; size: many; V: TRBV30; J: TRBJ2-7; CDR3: CAWQSGTSSGEQYF; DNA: TGTGCCTGGCAGTCCGGGACTAGTTCAGGCGAGCAGTACTTC
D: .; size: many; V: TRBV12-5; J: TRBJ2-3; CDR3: CASGLVPADTQYF; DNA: TGTGCTAGTGGTTTGGTACCTGCAGATACGCAGTATTTT
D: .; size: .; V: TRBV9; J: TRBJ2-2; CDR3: CASNKDSLTGELFF; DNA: TGTGCCAGCAACAAAGACTCGCTCACCGGGGAGCTGTTTTTT
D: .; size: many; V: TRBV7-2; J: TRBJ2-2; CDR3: CASRIGLTGELFF; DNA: TGTGCCAGCAGGATAGGACTTACCGGGGAGCTGTTTTTT
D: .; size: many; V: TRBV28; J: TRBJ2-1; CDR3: CASSRGSSYNEQFF; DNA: TGTGCCAGCAGTCGGGGGAGCTCCTACAATGAGCAGTTCTTC
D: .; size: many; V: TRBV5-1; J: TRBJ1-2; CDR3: CASSLTGTNYGYTF; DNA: TGCGCCAGCAGCTTGACCGGGACTAACTATGGCTACACCTTC
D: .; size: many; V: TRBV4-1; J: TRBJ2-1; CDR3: CASSQDPMSSYNEQFF; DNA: TGTGCCAGCAGCCAAGATCCGATGAGCTCCTACAATGAGCAGTTCTTC
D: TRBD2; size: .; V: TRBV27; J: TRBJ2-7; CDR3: CASSSTGTKINYEQYF; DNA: TGTGCCAGCAGTTCTACCGGGACTAAGATCAACTACGAGCAGTACTTC
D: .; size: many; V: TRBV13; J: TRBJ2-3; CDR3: CASSLGLEPGTQYF; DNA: TGTGCCAGCAGCTTAGGTCTCGAACCTGGTACGCAGTATTTT
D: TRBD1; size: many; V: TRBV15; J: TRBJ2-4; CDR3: CATSRVAGTAAAKNIQYF; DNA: TGTGCCACCAGCAGAGTCGCCGGGACAGCAGCGGCCAAAAACATTCAGTACTTC
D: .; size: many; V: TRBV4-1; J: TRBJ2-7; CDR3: CASSQVTRPYEQYF; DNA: TGCGCCAGCAGCCAGGTGACTAGACCCTACGAGCAGTACTTC
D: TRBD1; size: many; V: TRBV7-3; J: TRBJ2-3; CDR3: CASSSGQGGEVTDTQYF; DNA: TGTGCCAGCAGCTCGGGACAGGGGGGAGAGGTCACAGATACGCAGTATTTT
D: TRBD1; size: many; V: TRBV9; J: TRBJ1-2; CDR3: CASSGQGAYGYTF; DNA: TGTGCCAGCAGCGGCCAGGGGGCCTATGGCTACACCTTC
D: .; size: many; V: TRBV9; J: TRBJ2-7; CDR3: CASSVEGGGYEQYF; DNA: TGTGCCAGCAGCGTAGAGGGGGGAGGCTACGAGCAGTACTTC
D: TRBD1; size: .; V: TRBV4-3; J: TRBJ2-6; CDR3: CASSPGTGRSGANVLTF; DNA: TGCGCCAGCAGCCCAGGGACAGGTCGCTCTGGGGCCAACGTCCTGACTTTC
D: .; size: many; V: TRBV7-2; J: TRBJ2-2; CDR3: CASSHEVGELFF; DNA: TGTGCCAGCAGCCACGAAGTCGGGGAGCTGTTTTTT
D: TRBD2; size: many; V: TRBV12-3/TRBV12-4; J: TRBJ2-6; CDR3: CASSVRDRVVIAGGREANVLTF; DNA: TGTGCCAGCAGTGTCCGGGACAGGGTTGTCATAGCGGGAGGGCGAGAGGCCAACGTCCTGACTTTC
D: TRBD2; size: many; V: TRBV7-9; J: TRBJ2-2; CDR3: CASSPVASGRITGELFF; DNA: TGTGCCAGCAGCCCCGTCGCTAGCGGGAGAATCACCGGGGAGCTGTTTTTT
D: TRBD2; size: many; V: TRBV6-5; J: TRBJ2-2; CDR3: CASGGLAGGRELFF; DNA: TGTGCCAGCGGCGGACTAGCGGGCGGGCGGGAGCTGTTTTTT
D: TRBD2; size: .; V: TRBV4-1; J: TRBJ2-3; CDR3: CASSPPGAGETDTQYF; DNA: TGCGCCAGCAGCCCCCCAGGAGCGGGAGAAACAGATACGCAGTATTTT
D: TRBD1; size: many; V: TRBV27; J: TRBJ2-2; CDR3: CASSLRTGLTGELFF; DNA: TGTGCCAGCAGTTTAAGGACAGGGTTAACCGGGGAGCTGTTTTTT
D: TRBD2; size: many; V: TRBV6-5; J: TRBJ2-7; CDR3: CASSSSGSGAYEQYF; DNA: TGTGCCAGCAGTTCAAGCGGGAGCGGGGCCTACGAGCAGTACTTC
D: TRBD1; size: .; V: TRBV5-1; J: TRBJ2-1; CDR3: CASSNRQGIPNEQFF; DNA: TGCGCCAGCAGCAACAGACAGGGTATACCCAATGAGCAGTTCTTC
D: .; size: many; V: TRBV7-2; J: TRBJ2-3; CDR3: CASSLGSWSTDTQYF; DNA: TGTGCCAGCAGCTTAGGGTCGTGGTCCACAGATACGCAGTATTTT
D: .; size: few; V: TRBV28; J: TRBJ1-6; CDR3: CASSLPIPNSPNSPLHF; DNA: TGTGCCAGCAGTTTACCTATCCCCAATTCCCCAAATTCACCCCTCCACTTT
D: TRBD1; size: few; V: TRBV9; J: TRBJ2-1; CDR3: CASSAMGQGPYNEQFF; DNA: TGTGCCAGCAGCGCGATGGGACAGGGCCCCTACAATGAGCAGTTCTTC
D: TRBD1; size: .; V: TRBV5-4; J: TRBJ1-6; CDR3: CASSRGQDHNSPLHF; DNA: TGTGCCAGCAGCCGCGGACAGGACCATAATTCACCCCTCCACTTT
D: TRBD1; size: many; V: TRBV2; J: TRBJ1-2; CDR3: CASSVPGQGESNYGYTF; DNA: TGTGCCAGCAGTGTCCCGGGACAGGGGGAATCAAACTATGGCTACACCTTC
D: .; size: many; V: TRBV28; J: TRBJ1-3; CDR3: CASSLLSNSGNTIYF; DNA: TGTGCCAGCAGTTTATTGTCAAACTCTGGAAACACCATATATTTT
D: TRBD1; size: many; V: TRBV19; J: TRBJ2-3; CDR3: CASRRPGQGFDTQYF; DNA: TGTGCCAGTAGGAGGCCGGGACAGGGCTTTGATACGCAGTATTTT
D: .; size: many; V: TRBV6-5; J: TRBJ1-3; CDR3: CASSRGGMSGNTIYF; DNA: TGTGCCAGCAGTCGGGGGGGTATGTCTGGAAACACCATATATTTT
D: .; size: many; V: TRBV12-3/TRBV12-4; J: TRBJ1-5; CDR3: CASSPADTFSNQPQHF; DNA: TGTGCCAGCAGTCCGGCGGACACTTTTAGCAATCAGCCCCAGCATTTT
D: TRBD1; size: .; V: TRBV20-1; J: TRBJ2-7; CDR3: CSARVTGGSEQYF; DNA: TGCAGTGCCCGAGTGACAGGGGGCTCCGAGCAGTACTTC
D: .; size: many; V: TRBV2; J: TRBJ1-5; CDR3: CASSVTQNSNQPQHF; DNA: TGTGCCAGCAGTGTTACGCAGAATAGCAATCAGCCCCAGCATTTT
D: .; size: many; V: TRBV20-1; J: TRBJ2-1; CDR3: CSARRLTSFTYNEQFF; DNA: TGCAGTGCTAGGCGCCTGACTAGTTTTACCTACAATGAGCAGTTCTTC
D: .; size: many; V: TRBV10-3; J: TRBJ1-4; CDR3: CAISESQGRTNEKLFF; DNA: TGTGCCATCAGTGAGTCGCAGGGAAGGACTAATGAAAAACTGTTTTTT
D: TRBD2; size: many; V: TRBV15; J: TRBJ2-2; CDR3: CATSRDRGKSGSTGELFF; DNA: TGTGCCACCAGCAGAGATCGGGGAAAGAGCGGGAGCACCGGGGAGCTGTTTTTT
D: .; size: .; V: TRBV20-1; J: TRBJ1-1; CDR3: CSARVEADTEAFF; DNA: TGCAGTGCTAGAGTGGAGGCCGACACTGAAGCTTTCTTT
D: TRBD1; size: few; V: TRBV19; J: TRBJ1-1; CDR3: CASSPGGDRGRSEAFF; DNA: TGTGCCAGTAGTCCGGGGGGTGACAGGGGGCGATCTGAAGCTTTCTTT
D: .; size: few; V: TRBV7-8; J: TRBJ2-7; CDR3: CASSLALARSYEQYF; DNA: TGTGCCAGCAGCTTAGCCCTAGCGAGGTCCTACGAGCAGTACTTC
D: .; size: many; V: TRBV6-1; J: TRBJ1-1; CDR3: CASSETWDTEAFF; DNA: TGTGCCAGCAGTGAAACGTGGGACACTGAAGCTTTCTTT
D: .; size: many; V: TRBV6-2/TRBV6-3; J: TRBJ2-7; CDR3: CASSYRYEQYF; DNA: TGTGCCAGCAGTTATCGGTACGAGCAGTACTTC
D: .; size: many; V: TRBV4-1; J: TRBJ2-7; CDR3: CASSERREQYF; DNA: TGCGCCAGCAGCGAACGGCGGGAGCAGTACTTC